The rows below give T cell receptor beta chains drawn from one sample of a study of blood T cells in healthy people across ages. MiXCR, run by TCRdb on the 5' RACE reads, gives a single entry per CDR3 protein. The sample shows about 1.8 million distinct CDR3 sequences, roughly 49% of them seen only once. Specimen: blood. Every receptor here comes from a woman between 35 and 50 years old in good health. Both conserved end residues are part of each CDR3. D genes are given only for firm matches.

TRBJ1-2 | TRBD1 | TRBV29-1 | 13 | CSVPGQGFLGYTF
TRBJ2-1 | . | TRBV5-6 | 12 | CASSSIGNEQFF
. | TRBD1 | TRBV5-1 | 15 | CASSLDGQGPKEQYF
TRBJ2-3 | TRBD2 | TRBV5-1 | 19 | CASSPAGLAGGLYTDTQYF
TRBJ2-6 | . | TRBV4-1 | 15 | CASSPPVTGANVLTF
TRBJ1-1 | . | TRBV7-2 | 13 | CASSITGGTEAFF
TRBJ2-3 | TRBD1 | TRBV6-2/TRBV6-3 | 13 | CASSHTGDDTQYF
TRBJ2-3 | TRBD2 | TRBV12-3/TRBV12-4 | 14 | CASRTPAGGHTQYF
TRBJ1-1 | . | TRBV20-1 | 11 | CSASTNTEVFF
TRBJ2-5 | . | TRBV4-3 | 16 | CASSQDVQGYQEAQYF
TRBJ2-1 | . | TRBV20-1 | 14 | CSARWGSPYNEQFF
TRBJ2-7 | . | TRBV20-1 | 14 | CSARKRDSSYEQYF
TRBJ1-2 | . | TRBV29-1 | 12 | CSVVQERYGYTF
TRBJ2-5 | TRBD1 | TRBV11-2 | 15 | CASSLGTGIQETQYF
TRBJ2-4 | TRBD1 | TRBV15 | 15 | CATSLGQGGKNIQYF
TRBJ2-1 | TRBD1 | TRBV5-6 | 17 | CASSLRSGQVFFGEQFF
TRBJ1-2 | TRBD1 | TRBV4-1 | 15 | CASSHRRQGSYGYTF
TRBJ1-5 | . | TRBV20-1 | 12 | CSANGRSQPQHF
TRBJ2-1 | TRBD2 | TRBV7-2 | 16 | CVSSPRRGSSYNEQFF
TRBJ2-1 | TRBD2 | TRBV4-2 | 18 | CASSQITLAGGKVNEQFF
TRBJ2-5 | . | TRBV10-3 | 14 | CAISENPQLETQYF
TRBJ2-1 | . | TRBV5-1 | 17 | CASSLDLGPRGYNEQFF
TRBJ2-7 | . | TRBV7-9 | 14 | CASSLTQSAYEQYF
TRBJ2-7 | TRBD2 | TRBV6-1 | 17 | CASSHGTSGDPSYEQYF
TRBJ2-4 | . | TRBV7-2 | 15 | CASSLERVAKNIQYF
TRBJ2-6 | . | TRBV5-5 | 18 | CASSAEQGGISGANVLTF
TRBJ2-3 | . | TRBV7-2 | 17 | CASSLVSGIFGTDTQYF
TRBJ1-5 | . | TRBV9 | 14 | CASSVTGFGQPQHF
TRBJ2-3 | TRBD1 | TRBV7-6 | 16 | CASSSRTGDSTDTQYF
TRBJ2-5 | TRBD1 | TRBV7-9 | 15 | CASSSQGASLETQYF
TRBJ2-1 | . | TRBV24-1 | 15 | CATSDLPEGGNGQFF
TRBJ1-5 | TRBD1 | TRBV6-2/TRBV6-3 | 16 | CASTDREWGSNQPQHF
TRBJ1-4 | . | TRBV20-1 | 16 | CSATLWLRGANEKLFF
TRBJ2-7 | TRBD1 | TRBV5-1 | 16 | CATSRGPTGQAYEQYF
TRBJ2-3 | TRBD1 | TRBV27 | 16 | CASSHLRPGGPDTQYF
TRBJ2-1 | TRBD2 | TRBV28 | 17 | CASSLEIRLAAYNEQFF
TRBJ2-6 | . | TRBV2 | 16 | CASMTGAYSGANVLTF
TRBJ1-6 | TRBD1 | TRBV6-5 | 15 | CASREDRGVNSPLHF
TRBJ2-4 | . | TRBV4-2 | 16 | CASSQGTQIRGNIQYF
TRBJ1-1 | TRBD1 | TRBV10-2 | 16 | CASRATGQGQNTEAFF
TRBJ2-7 | . | TRBV27 | 15 | CASSLTGAGLGEQYF
TRBJ2-3 | . | TRBV9 | 15 | CASSVVRGLTDTQYF
TRBJ2-5 | . | TRBV15 | 14 | CATSRDRGAETQYF
TRBJ2-1 | . | TRBV24-1 | 17 | CATSDLRSGAGHGEQFF
. | . | TRBV7-9 | 13 | CASSFVSGETQYF
TRBJ2-1 | TRBD2 | TRBV12-3/TRBV12-4 | 15 | CASSLVAGGLGEQFF
TRBJ2-3 | TRBD1 | TRBV5-1 | 15 | CASSATGQSTDTQYF
TRBJ2-1 | . | TRBV2 | 12 | CATGDIYNEQFF
TRBJ2-4 | TRBD1 | TRBV20-1 | 14 | CSGPRGQGYNEQYF
TRBJ2-7 | . | TRBV9 | 15 | CASSVGTGMAYEQYF
TRBJ2-5 | TRBD2 | TRBV27 | 15 | CASSSLAGAGNEQYF
TRBJ2-5 | . | TRBV20-1 | 17 | CSASSALIEKSQGTQYF
TRBJ1-2 | . | TRBV4-2 | 15 | CASSQEMGTNYGYTF
TRBJ1-2 | . | TRBV20-1 | 11 | CSAYRVFSYTF
TRBJ2-1 | TRBD2 | TRBV10-3 | 16 | CATRTSGGAGYNEQFF
TRBJ2-1 | . | TRBV6-4 | 15 | CASREEGGGSNEQFF
TRBJ2-7 | TRBD1 | TRBV6-5 | 15 | CASSPPRTGPTQQYF
TRBJ1-1 | . | TRBV15 | 13 | CATSTDRNTEAFF
TRBJ2-7 | TRBD1 | TRBV5-1 | 15 | CASGPGQGAAYEQYF
TRBJ2-1 | TRBD2 | TRBV9 | 16 | CASSVDSGGDVDEQFF